This T cell receptor (beta chain) was sequenced for a study of blood T cell repertoires in COVID-19. Whole-study context: From the United States, Italy and Spain came samples of acute and convalescent COVID-19. Sample material is recorded as cDNA or gDNA derived from T cells, B-cell-depleted T cells, or PBMCs.

Repertoires were generated with immunoSEQ multiplex PCR, while TCRdb's copy carries only in-frame clones and drops some. The table lists about 99,000 clones, around four fifths of them singletons, with approximately 12% in the top ten. The V and J ends lost 6 bases and 4 bases respectively, with 10 bases between them. This CDR3 has 13 amino acids. The chain carries TRBV12-3 or TRBV12-4 and TRBJ1-5; D remains ambiguous. This clonotype originated in a human donor in a cohort sampled during active COVID-19. Sequenced sample: peripheral blood. In DNA, the CDR3 is TGTGCCAGCAGACCCCAGTGGAATCAGCCCCAGCATTTT. As protein: CASRPQWNQPQHF.